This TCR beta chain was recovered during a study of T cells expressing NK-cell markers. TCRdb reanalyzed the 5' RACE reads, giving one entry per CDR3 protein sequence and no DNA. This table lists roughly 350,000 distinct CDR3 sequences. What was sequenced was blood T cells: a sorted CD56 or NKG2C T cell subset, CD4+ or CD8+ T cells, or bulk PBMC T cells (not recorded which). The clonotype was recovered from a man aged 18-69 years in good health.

The CDR3 sequence: CASRGQGVFFNEQFF. The V call is TRBV28, the J call TRBJ2-1; as DNA is missing, the TRBD1 call by TCRdb cannot be tested. This CDR3 spans 15 amino acids. Per the germline V gene, CDR1 is MDHEN and CDR2 is SYDVKM.